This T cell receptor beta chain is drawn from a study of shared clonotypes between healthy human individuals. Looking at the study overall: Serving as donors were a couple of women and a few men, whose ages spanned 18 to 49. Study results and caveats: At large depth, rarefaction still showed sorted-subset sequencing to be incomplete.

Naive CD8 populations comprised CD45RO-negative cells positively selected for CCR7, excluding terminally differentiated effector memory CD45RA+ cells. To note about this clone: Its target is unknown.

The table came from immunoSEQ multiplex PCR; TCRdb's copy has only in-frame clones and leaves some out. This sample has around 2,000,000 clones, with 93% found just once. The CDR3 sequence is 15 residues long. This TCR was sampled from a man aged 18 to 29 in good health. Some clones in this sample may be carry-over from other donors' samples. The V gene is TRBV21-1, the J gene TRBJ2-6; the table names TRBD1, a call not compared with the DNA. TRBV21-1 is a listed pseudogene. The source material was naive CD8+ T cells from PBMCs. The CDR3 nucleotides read TGTGCCAGCAGCGCAAAGGGGGACGGGGCCAACGTCCTGACTTTC. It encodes CASSAKGDGANVLTF.